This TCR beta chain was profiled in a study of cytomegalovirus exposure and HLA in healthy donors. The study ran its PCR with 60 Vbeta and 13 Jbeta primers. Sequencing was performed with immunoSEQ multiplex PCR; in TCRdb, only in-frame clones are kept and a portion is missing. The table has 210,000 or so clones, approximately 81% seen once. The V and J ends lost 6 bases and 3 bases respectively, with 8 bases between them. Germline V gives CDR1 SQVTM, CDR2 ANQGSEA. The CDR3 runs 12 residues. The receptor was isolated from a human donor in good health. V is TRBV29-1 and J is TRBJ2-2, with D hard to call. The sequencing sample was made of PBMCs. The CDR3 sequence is CSVTDYTGELFF. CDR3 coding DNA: TGCAGCGTCACCGACTACACCGGGGAGCTGTTTTTT.